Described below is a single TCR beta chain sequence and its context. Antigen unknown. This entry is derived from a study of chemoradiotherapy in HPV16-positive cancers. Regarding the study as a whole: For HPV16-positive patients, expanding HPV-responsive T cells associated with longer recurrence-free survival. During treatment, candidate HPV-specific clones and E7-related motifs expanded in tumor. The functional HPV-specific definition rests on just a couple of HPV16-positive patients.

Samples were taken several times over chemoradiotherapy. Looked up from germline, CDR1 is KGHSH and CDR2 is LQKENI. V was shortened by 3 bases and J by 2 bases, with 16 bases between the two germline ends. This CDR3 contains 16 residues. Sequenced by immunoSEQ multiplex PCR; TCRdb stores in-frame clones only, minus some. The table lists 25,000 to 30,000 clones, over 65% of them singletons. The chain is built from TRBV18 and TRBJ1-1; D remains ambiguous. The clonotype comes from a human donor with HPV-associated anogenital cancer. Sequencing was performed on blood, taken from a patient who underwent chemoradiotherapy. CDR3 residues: CASSPGQPKRNTEAFF. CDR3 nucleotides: TGTGCCAGCTCACCCGGGCAGCCCAAGAGAAACACTGAAGCTTTCTTT. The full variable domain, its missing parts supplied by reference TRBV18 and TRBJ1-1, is NAGVMQNPRHLVRRRGQEARLRCSPMKGHSHVYWYRQLPEEGLKFMVYLQKENIIDESGMPKERFSAEFPKEGPSILRIQQVVRGDSAAYFCASSPGQPKRNTEAFFGQGTRLTVV.